This is a list of T cell receptor beta chains from one sample in a study of blood T cell repertoires in COVID-19. Some clones are missing from TCRdb's copy, which holds only in-frame ones; the method was immunoSEQ multiplex PCR. This table holds just over 95,000 clones, 82% found once. The specimen was peripheral blood. These receptors were taken from an elderly man with acute or convalescent COVID-19. Each CDR3 is given with its conserved first and last residue. The order of the fields is J gene, clone size, D gene, V gene, CDR3 DNA, CDR3 protein. The D gene is left open where the match is weak. The size entry is marked missing in some rows and otherwise reads once, few, many or a size class.

j_gene: TRBJ2-7
abundance: NA
d_gene: NA
v_gene: TRBV7-2
CDR3nt: TGTGCCAGCAGCTTACTTACAGCTATCTACGAGCAGTACTTC
CDR3aa: CASSLLTAIYEQYF

j_gene: TRBJ2-7
abundance: NA
d_gene: NA
v_gene: TRBV6-5
CDR3nt: TGTGCCAGCAGTTACGAGGGCTACGAGCAGTACTTC
CDR3aa: CASSYEGYEQYF

j_gene: TRBJ2-2
abundance: NA
d_gene: NA
v_gene: TRBV5-8
CDR3nt: TGTGCCAGCAGCTTGGACCGGACTAACACCGGGGAGCTGTTTTTT
CDR3aa: CASSLDRTNTGELFF

j_gene: TRBJ2-7
abundance: NA
d_gene: TRBD2
v_gene: TRBV3-1/TRBV3-2
CDR3nt: TGTGCCAGCAGCTCCCTGACTAGCGGGGGGACGATCTACGAGCAGTACTTC
CDR3aa: CASSSLTSGGTIYEQYF

j_gene: TRBJ1-2
abundance: NA
d_gene: NA
v_gene: TRBV28
CDR3nt: TGTGCCAGCACCTCGGGGGGAGCGGGCTATGGCTACACCTTC
CDR3aa: CASTSGGAGYGYTF

j_gene: TRBJ1-1
abundance: NA
d_gene: NA
v_gene: TRBV7-2
CDR3nt: TGTGCCAGCAGCGGTTACTACAGGACTGAAGCTTTCTTT
CDR3aa: CASSGYYRTEAFF

j_gene: TRBJ1-5
abundance: many
d_gene: TRBD1
v_gene: TRBV7-9
CDR3nt: TGTGCCAGCAGTCGAGGGACAGCGGGCAATCAGCCCCAGCATTTT
CDR3aa: CASSRGTAGNQPQHF

j_gene: TRBJ2-5
abundance: NA
d_gene: NA
v_gene: TRBV19
CDR3nt: TGTGCCAGTAGTGGGAGAGTGGGGGAGACCCAGTACTTC
CDR3aa: CASSGRVGETQYF

j_gene: TRBJ2-7
abundance: once
d_gene: NA
v_gene: TRBV28
CDR3nt: TGTGCCATTACCAGGGGCTCCTACGAGCAGTACTTC
CDR3aa: CAITRGSYEQYF

j_gene: TRBJ2-2
abundance: once
d_gene: NA
v_gene: TRBV6-4
CDR3nt: TGTGCCAGCAGTGACGGTCTAAACACCGGGGAGCTGTTTTTT
CDR3aa: CASSDGLNTGELFF

j_gene: TRBJ2-2
abundance: NA
d_gene: NA
v_gene: TRBV10-1
CDR3nt: TGCGCCAGCAGTATAGACATAGACACCGGGGAGCTGTTTTTT
CDR3aa: CASSIDIDTGELFF

j_gene: TRBJ1-5
abundance: few
d_gene: NA
v_gene: TRBV10-3
CDR3nt: TGTGCCATCAGTGCAACTAATCAGCCCCAGCATTTT
CDR3aa: CAISATNQPQHF

j_gene: TRBJ1-1
abundance: NA
d_gene: TRBD1
v_gene: TRBV6-6
CDR3nt: TGTGCCAGCAGTTCAAAACAGGGGGGGACTGAAGCTTTCTTT
CDR3aa: CASSSKQGGTEAFF

j_gene: TRBJ2-5
abundance: NA
d_gene: NA
v_gene: TRBV5-6
CDR3nt: TGTGCCAGCAGCTCCACAGGGCTAGAGACCCAGTACTTC
CDR3aa: CASSSTGLETQYF

j_gene: TRBJ2-6
abundance: NA
d_gene: NA
v_gene: TRBV18
CDR3nt: TGTGCCAGCTCACCACAAACGAGCTCTGGGGCCAACGTCCTGACTTTC
CDR3aa: CASSPQTSSGANVLTF

j_gene: TRBJ2-7
abundance: NA
d_gene: NA
v_gene: TRBV2
CDR3nt: TGTGCCAGCAGTGAACAGGGGGGCTCCTACGAGCAGTACTTC
CDR3aa: CASSEQGGSYEQYF

j_gene: TRBJ1-1
abundance: few
d_gene: NA
v_gene: TRBV3-1/TRBV3-2
CDR3nt: TGTGCCAGCACCACTCTTGGGAGTGAAGCTTTCTTT
CDR3aa: CASTTLGSEAFF

j_gene: TRBJ2-3
abundance: NA
d_gene: TRBD2
v_gene: TRBV27
CDR3nt: TGTGCCAGCAGTCCAGGACTAGTCACAGATACGCAGTATTTT
CDR3aa: CASSPGLVTDTQYF

j_gene: TRBJ2-7
abundance: NA
d_gene: NA
v_gene: TRBV19
CDR3nt: TGTGCCAGTAGTACGGGACTTGTATCCTACGAGCAGTACTTC
CDR3aa: CASSTGLVSYEQYF

j_gene: TRBJ2-3
abundance: few
d_gene: NA
v_gene: TRBV6-5
CDR3nt: TGTGCCAGCAGTTACACCTGGGGGGGCAGAGATACGCAGTATTTT
CDR3aa: CASSYTWGGRDTQYF

j_gene: TRBJ1-1
abundance: NA
d_gene: NA
v_gene: TRBV7-8
CDR3nt: TGTGCCAGCAGCCCCCAAGGGGGTGGAACTGAAGCTTTCTTT
CDR3aa: CASSPQGGGTEAFF

j_gene: TRBJ1-1
abundance: NA
d_gene: NA
v_gene: TRBV30
CDR3nt: TGTGCCTGGGACGGGGATATTGAAGCTTTCTTT
CDR3aa: CAWDGDIEAFF

j_gene: TRBJ2-7
abundance: NA
d_gene: TRBD1
v_gene: TRBV6-6
CDR3nt: TGTGCCAGCAGTCCCCTGAAAGGGATACAGGGGGCCGCTTACGAGCAGTACTTC
CDR3aa: CASSPLKGIQGAAYEQYF

j_gene: TRBJ1-6
abundance: NA
d_gene: NA
v_gene: TRBV3-1/TRBV3-2
CDR3nt: TGTGCCAGCAGCCCGATCCAGGTCTATAATTCACCCCTCCACTTT
CDR3aa: CASSPIQVYNSPLHF

j_gene: TRBJ1-4
abundance: NA
d_gene: TRBD1
v_gene: TRBV11-2
CDR3nt: TGTGCCAGCAGGCCAGGGGGGACTAATGAAAAACTGTTTTTT
CDR3aa: CASRPGGTNEKLFF

j_gene: TRBJ2-7
abundance: few
d_gene: TRBD1
v_gene: TRBV11-2
CDR3nt: TGTGCCAGCAGCCTTGAGAGCCAGGGGGCTTACGAGCAGTACTTC
CDR3aa: CASSLESQGAYEQYF

j_gene: TRBJ2-2
abundance: NA
d_gene: TRBD2
v_gene: TRBV7-8
CDR3nt: TGTGCCAGCAGCCCGACTAGCGGGGGTTTCGGGGAGCTGTTTTTT
CDR3aa: CASSPTSGGFGELFF

j_gene: TRBJ2-5
abundance: NA
d_gene: NA
v_gene: TRBV7-8
CDR3nt: TGTGCCAGCAGCTTAGGAGTCAAAGAGACCCAGTACTTC
CDR3aa: CASSLGVKETQYF

j_gene: TRBJ2-1
abundance: NA
d_gene: TRBD2
v_gene: TRBV6-1
CDR3nt: TGTGCCAGCAGTGAATCACCCCTAGCGGGAGGACTCTACAATGAGCAGTTCTTC
CDR3aa: CASSESPLAGGLYNEQFF

j_gene: TRBJ1-5
abundance: NA
d_gene: TRBD1
v_gene: TRBV15
CDR3nt: TGTGCCACCAGCAGAGAAACAGGGGTCGGAAATCAGCCCCAGCATTTT
CDR3aa: CATSRETGVGNQPQHF

j_gene: TRBJ1-5
abundance: few
d_gene: TRBD1
v_gene: TRBV2
CDR3nt: TGTGCCAGCCAGGGGGACAACAATCAGCCCCAGCATTTT
CDR3aa: CASQGDNNQPQHF

j_gene: TRBJ2-3
abundance: NA
d_gene: TRBD2
v_gene: TRBV7-6
CDR3nt: TGTGCCAGCAGCTTAGTCGCTAGCGGGGGGGCAGATACGCAGTATTTT
CDR3aa: CASSLVASGGADTQYF

j_gene: TRBJ2-1
abundance: NA
d_gene: TRBD2
v_gene: TRBV6-2/TRBV6-3
CDR3nt: TGTGCCAGCAGCAAAATAGCGGGGGGCTACAATGAGCAGTTCTTC
CDR3aa: CASSKIAGGYNEQFF

j_gene: TRBJ1-2
abundance: NA
d_gene: NA
v_gene: TRBV2
CDR3nt: TGTGCCAGCAGTGAAGCGCTTTGGACAGTCTATGGCTACACCTTC
CDR3aa: CASSEALWTVYGYTF

j_gene: TRBJ2-7
abundance: NA
d_gene: TRBD1
v_gene: TRBV11-2
CDR3nt: TGTGCCAGCAGCTTATTAGGGACAGGGGGTGAAGAGCAGTACTTC
CDR3aa: CASSLLGTGGEEQYF

j_gene: TRBJ1-1
abundance: once
d_gene: NA
v_gene: TRBV19
CDR3nt: TGTGCCAGTAGTAAAGGGACACCGATGAAAACTGAAGCTTTCTTT
CDR3aa: CASSKGTPMKTEAFF

j_gene: TRBJ1-4
abundance: NA
d_gene: TRBD1
v_gene: TRBV7-9
CDR3nt: TGTGCCAGCAGCGCGACAGGGAGTTCCCTCTTGTCATTT
CDR3aa: CASSATGSSLLSF

j_gene: TRBJ2-3
abundance: NA
d_gene: NA
v_gene: TRBV24-1
CDR3nt: TGTGCCACCAGAAAAGGGGCGGGGAGCACAGATACGCAGTATTTT
CDR3aa: CATRKGAGSTDTQYF

j_gene: TRBJ2-1
abundance: NA
d_gene: TRBD2
v_gene: TRBV19
CDR3nt: TGTGCCAGTGAGGCCCGGGGACTAGCGGGAGTGGGGGCCTACAATGAGCAGTTCTTC
CDR3aa: CASEARGLAGVGAYNEQFF

j_gene: TRBJ1-1
abundance: NA
d_gene: NA
v_gene: TRBV18
CDR3nt: TGTGCCAGCTCACCATACTTAAGGGGCGGGACTTTCTTT
CDR3aa: CASSPYLRGGTFF

j_gene: TRBJ1-6
abundance: NA
d_gene: NA
v_gene: TRBV6-2/TRBV6-3
CDR3nt: TGTGCCAGCAGTTTATCAACACTGACTTATAATTCACCCCTCCACTTT
CDR3aa: CASSLSTLTYNSPLHF

j_gene: TRBJ1-1
abundance: NA
d_gene: TRBD1
v_gene: TRBV10-2
CDR3nt: TGCGCCAGCAGAGTCCCGGGACAGGGACGGTACACTGAAGCTTTCTTT
CDR3aa: CASRVPGQGRYTEAFF